Below, 14 T cell receptor beta chains from the same sample are listed, as sequenced in a study of blood T cells in healthy people across ages. A J-beta primer mix and a sample-barcoded 5' primer were used in a second PCR of roughly 7 to 12 cycles. TCRdb processed the 5' RACE reads anew with MiXCR; each CDR3 protein has one entry. The data hold over 1,200,000 distinct CDR3 sequences, with almost 60% observed a single time. Sequencing used blood. These receptors all come from a man between 18 and 29 years old in good health.

In this sample, this clonotype turned up once. V and J are TRBV10-3 and TRBJ2-1; tentatively, D is TRBD2 (6 bases). Between the trimmed V and J ends, which lost 9 bases and 0 bases, there was a span of 18 bases. The CDR3 is made up of 16 amino acids. Germline CDR1 and CDR2: ENHRY and SYGVKD. This chain's CDR3 is CAISPSAETSYNEQFF. In DNA form, the CDR3 reads TGTGCCATTTCGCCTAGCGCCGAAACCTCCTACAATGAGCAGTTCTTC.

This clonotype was found a few times. This chain joins TRBV29-1 and TRBJ1-1, with 11 nucleotides matching TRBD1. Germline trimming cut 6 bases from V and 7 bases from J; bases unmatched to any gene: 4. There are 12 residues in the CDR3. CDR1 and CDR2 from the germline V gene are SQVTM and ANQGSEA. CDR3 bases: TGCAGCGTAGGACAGGGGGCGGGTGAAGCTTTCTTT. It translates to CSVGQGAGEAFF.

This chain joins TRBV10-3 and TRBJ2-3; 8 bases agree with TRBD1. Germline loops: CDR1 ENHRY, CDR2 SYGVKD. The CDR3 is 13 residues long. Germline trimming cut 7 bases from V and 5 bases from J; bases unmatched to any gene: 5. The DNA of the CDR3 is TGTGCCATCATGGACAGGGAGGTAGATACGCAGTATTTT. It yields the protein CAIMDREVDTQYF.

The chain employs TRBV20-1 and TRBJ2-1; D possibly corresponds to TRBD2 (5 bases). Germline CDR1 DFQATT, CDR2 SNEGSKA (reference sequence). The CDR3 covers 11 residues. V was cut by 3 bases and J by 10 bases, with 10 bases left in between. CDR3: CSASQEEEQFF. CDR3 DNA sequence: TGCAGTGCTAGTCAGGAGGAGGAGCAGTTCTTC.

This chain connects TRBV6-1 to TRBJ2-3; TRBD1 matches 9 bases. CDR3 size: 15 residues. Looked up from germline, CDR1 is MNHNS and CDR2 is SASEGT. Trimming took 3 bases from V and 2 from J; bases not matched to a gene: 3. The CDR3: CASSEGQGPTDTQYF. The DNA for the CDR3 is TGTGCCAGCAGTGAGGGACAGGGCCCCACAGATACGCAGTATTTT.

This clonotype was observed at least ten times. The chain has TRBV7-2 and TRBJ2-3, with TRBD2 matching 11 bases. The CDR3 totals 19 residues. Trimming took 1 base from V and 0 from J; bases not matched to a gene: 9. CDR1 SGHTA and CDR2 FQGNSA come from the germline V gene. The CDR3 nucleotides read TGTGCCAGCAGCTTAGGAGTAGCGGGGGGGCGAACGAGCACAGATACGCAGTATTTT. This gives the protein CASSLGVAGGRTSTDTQYF.

V gene TRBV7-9 combines with J gene TRBJ2-1, with D perhaps being TRBD1 or TRBD2 (6 bases each). Germline V gene data show CDR1 as SEHNR and CDR2 as FQNEAQ (reference sequence). V lost 1 base and J 3 bases, leaving 13 bases between the germline ends. This CDR3 is built from 16 residues. The CDR3 DNA follows: TGTGCCAGCAGCTTAGGAGGGGGGAGACTCTACAATGAGCAGTTCTTC. It is translated as CASSLGGGRLYNEQFF.

This chain connects TRBV5-1 to TRBJ2-1; the D gene is possibly TRBD2 (5 bases). The V and J ends lost 0 bases and 10 bases respectively, with 14 bases between them. The CDR3 spans 14 residues. The V gene's germline CDR1 is SGHRS and CDR2 YFSETQ. CDR3 sequence: CASSLGSSRREQFF. CDR3 DNA: TGCGCCAGCAGCTTGGGTTCTAGCCGGAGGGAGCAGTTCTTC.

V gene TRBV10-3 combines with J gene TRBJ1-1; no reliable D call. The CDR3 loop spans 12 amino acids. CDR1 and CDR2 from the germline V gene are ENHRY and SYGVKD. V was shortened by 7 bases and J by 0 bases, with 6 bases between the two germline ends. The DNA of the CDR3 is TGTGCCATCAAGAAGCTGAACACTGAAGCTTTCTTT. Translating it yields CAIKKLNTEAFF.

The rearrangement links TRBV7-9 to TRBJ2-5; the D call may be TRBD1 or TRBD2 (5 bases each). The CDR3 loop spans 16 amino acids. The germline gives CDR1 SEHNR, CDR2 FQNEAQ (reference sequence). V lost 4 bases, J lost 4 bases, and 19 bases lay in between. The chain's CDR3 is CASSSIGTPDPETQYF. The DNA for the CDR3 is TGTGCCAGCAGCTCGATTGGGACGCCGGACCCAGAGACCCAGTACTTC.

V is TRBV6-6 and J is TRBJ1-5; TRBD1 might be the D (6 bases). The CDR3 is 15 amino acids. The germline V gene encodes CDR1 MNHNY and CDR2 SVGAGI (reference sequence). Between the trimmed V and J ends, which lost 6 bases and 4 bases, there was a span of 16 bases. The chain's CDR3 is CASSPPGAINQPQHF. The CDR3, as DNA: TGTGCCAGCAGCCCTCCGGGGGCAATTAATCAGCCCCAGCATTTT.

The V call is TRBV20-1, the J call TRBJ2-1, with D possibly matching TRBD2 (6 bases). The V end was cut by 6 bases, the J end by 4 bases, with 19 bases between. The CDR3 runs to 15 residues. In germline, CDR1 is DFQATT, CDR2 SNEGSKA (reference sequence). The CDR3 DNA reads TGCAGTGCCCGTTCACTAGCCCTATATTACAATGAGCAGTTCTTC. It yields the protein CSARSLALYYNEQFF.

This sequence joins TRBV4-3 and TRBJ2-3; D perhaps matches TRBD1 (6 bases). From germline, CDR1 is LGHNA and CDR2 YSLEER. Between the trimmed V and J ends, which lost 4 bases and 4 bases, there was a span of 15 bases. CDR3 size: 15 residues. CDR3 coding DNA: TGCGCCAGCAGCCGATACAGGGTGGGGGCAGATACGCAGTATTTT. It codes for CASSRYRVGADTQYF.

The rearrangement joins TRBV19 to TRBJ1-5, with 10 bases that match TRBD1. CDR3 size: 15 residues. Germline assignment: CDR1 LNHDA and CDR2 SQIVND (reference sequence). With 6 bases clipped from V and 6 bases from J, the junction kept 8 bases outside the gene matches. The CDR3 region is CASRLTGGGGQPQHF. The CDR3 DNA sequence: TGTGCCAGTAGACTGACAGGGGGCGGGGGTCAGCCCCAGCATTTT.